These 3 T cell receptor beta chains share one sample of origin, sequenced in a study of blood T cell repertoires in COVID-19. Here immunoSEQ multiplex PCR was the method, and the copy in TCRdb shows in-frame clones only, minus some. The table has roughly 52,000 clones, 85% seen once. The source material was peripheral blood. The receptor set was obtained from a human donor in a cohort sampled during active COVID-19.

The rearrangement uses TRBV6-5 and TRBJ2-3; 7 nucleotides match TRBD2. The CDR3 length is 13 residues. CDR1 and CDR2 (germline): MNHEY, SVGAGI. V lost 11 bases, J lost 2 bases, and 7 bases stayed unmatched. In DNA, the CDR3 is TGTGCCTCCAGAGCGGGGCCCACAGATACGCAGTATTTT. It codes for CASRAGPTDTQYF.

The V and J genes are TRBV5-1 and TRBJ2-1; 13 nucleotides align to TRBD2. The ends lost 3 bases at V and 2 bases at J; junction bases unmatched: 11. The germline V gene encodes CDR1 SGHRS and CDR2 YFSETQ. This CDR3 spans 19 amino acids. CDR3 in amino acids: CASSSAGTSGKFPYNEQFF. The CDR3, as DNA: TGCGCCAGCAGCTCAGCCGGGACTAGCGGGAAATTTCCCTACAATGAGCAGTTCTTC.

The chain has TRBV7-9 and TRBJ1-4, with 9 bases aligning to TRBD1. This CDR3 comprises 14 residues. Germline loops: CDR1 SEHNR, CDR2 FQNEAQ (reference sequence). V trimming: 4 bases; J trimming: 8 bases; junction bases outside the gene matches: 5. The CDR3 here is CASSWDRVIEKLFF. The CDR3 DNA follows: TGTGCCAGCAGCTGGGACAGGGTAATAGAAAAACTGTTTTTT.